This TCR beta chain was recorded in a study of T cell repertoires in MIS-A myocarditis (dated by TCRdb to about 2022). CDR1 MNHEY and CDR2 SVGAGI are derived from the germline V gene. Trimming takes 6 bases from V and 3 bases from J, and the germline ends sit 9 bases apart. The CDR3 numbers 13 residues from cysteine through phenylalanine. Just the 39-base CDR3 DNA is kept, in frame starting at base 1. The QIAamp DNA FFPE kit was used to extract genomic DNA from formalin-fixed paraffin-embedded autopsy tissue. TCRbeta CDR3 regions were amplified with the immunoSEQ bias-controlled multiplex PCR and sequenced at high throughput. From the authors' description of their analysis: CDR3 sequences were collapsed and filtered by the immunoSEQ vendor pipeline to quantify abundance and frequency of each unique TCRbeta CDR3. Dominant CDR3 amino acid sequences were clustered with SARS-CoV-2-specific ImmuneCODE TCRbeta sequences by CD-HIT at a 90% global sequence identity threshold. A clone was classed as hyperexpanded at a frequency of 0.1 to 1 and as large at a frequency of 0.01 to 0.1. For the dominant clones, CDR3 amino acid sequences and V and J gene assignments were confirmed with MiXCR. The R stringdist package was used to calculate Levenshtein distances between the patient clonotypes and the ImmuneCODE hits. The immuneACCESS repertoire file appears here via TCRdb, limited to in-frame rearrangements. These files lack a portion of the clones; in checked studies, under half of the deficit traces to unresolved V genes, and the cause of the others is not known. The DNA gave D and trimming, while V, J and clone size come from that table. The sample table lists about 10,000 clones, around 89% of them with a count of one. About 2% of the sample comes from the top ten.

About this clone: No antigen is known for it. Base qualities are not provided; no much larger clone lies one nucleotide away.

Sequenced: thoracic lymph node tissue obtained at autopsy. The receptor was isolated from a man younger than 35 with fulminant myocarditis from multisystem inflammatory syndrome in adults (MIS-A) after COVID-19. The chain is encoded by TRBV6-5 joined to TRBJ1-5, and TRBD1 may be the D gene, going by 5 matching bases. The CDR3 region has the sequence CASRSRDNQPQHF. The DNA sequence is as follows: TGTGCCAGCAGATCCAGGGACAATCAGCCCCAGCATTTT.